This note documents a single T cell receptor beta chain sequence. This clone's antigen is unknown. Per-nucleotide qualities are absent, and no much larger clonotype sits a single base away. TCRbeta CDR3 regions were amplified from genomic DNA using the immunoSEQ Assay, a bias-controlled multiplex PCR. In the authors' own workflow: Within the assay, amplification of reference gene primers was used to estimate how many nucleated cells each sample contained. Sequence reads were collapsed and filtered to measure the absolute abundance of every unique TCRbeta CDR3 rearrangement. For each sample, productive Simpson clonality was calculated as the square root of Simpson's diversity index over productive rearrangements. The source is immuneACCESS, and TCRdb retained only in-frame sequences with V and J called. Part of the clones is not carried over; for the studies checked, unresolved V genes explain less than half of this, and the remainder is unexplained. V and J calls plus clone size are reproduced from that table; the DNA served to infer D and trimming. The sample data list 200,000 to 250,000 clones, and 82% of these were observed just once. Under 3.5% of the sample lies in the top ten.

The source of the sample is a study of blood T cell repertoires in COVID-19 (dated by TCRdb to about 2020). Turning to the overall study: Samples from collaborators originated in the United States, Italy and Spain and spanned both the acute and convalescent phases of COVID-19. The material from the prospective study consisted of cDNA or gDNA derived from T cells, B-cell-depleted T cells, or PBMCs. Deeply sampled blood TCRbeta repertoires from subjects exposed to, actively infected with, or recovered from COVID-19 were included in the dataset. A freely available public database, intended as a resource for researchers studying the immune response to SARS-CoV-2, is where the repertoires were released. The samples were drawn from the first 160 participants of the ongoing ImmuneRACE study and from roughly 1,300 subjects provided by 6 global collaborators. Sample metadata almost always included a de-identified subject ID, COVID-19 status, age in years and sex. Where available, HLA class I and class II types were taken from metadata supplied by the sample provider and were not determined by assay-based typing. General conclusions and limits of the study: The quantity of clinical and demographic metadata differed by source and by participant and was supplied without curation.

Trimming costs V 0 bases and J 1 base, and their ends lie 9 bases apart. CDR1 MNHEY and CDR2 SVGAGI were looked up in the germline V gene. Inclusive of the bounding cysteine and phenylalanine, the CDR3 is 15 residues long. The sequence is cut down to CDR3 DNA, 45 bases in frame from base 1. In the prospective study, participants were about 18 to 100 years old, resided in 24 geographic areas of the United States, and were enrolled through a virtual design. In the prospective study, cohorts were assigned on the basis of participant-reported clinical history obtained from a screening survey and a study questionnaire. Recovered participants in ImmuneRACE Cohort 3 were defined as having two consecutive negative NP/OP PCR tests, clearance from a healthcare professional, or resolution of symptoms. In the prospective study, mobile phlebotomists collected whole blood, serum and a nasopharyngeal or oropharyngeal swab from each participant. Prospective study participants could optionally give additional blood draws and questionnaires over an approximately two-month period. Before DNA extraction, blood samples from the prospective study were shipped at room temperature or frozen.

The chain couples TRBV6-5 to TRBJ2-5; the D gene assignment is ambiguous. The clonotype was recovered from a woman aged 55-69 years who had recovered from COVID-19. What was sequenced was PBMCs or T cells enriched from blood (not recorded which). CDR3 sequence: CASSYSHSTQETQYF. The bases are TGTGCCAGCAGTTACTCCCACAGTACCCAAGAGACCCAGTACTTC.